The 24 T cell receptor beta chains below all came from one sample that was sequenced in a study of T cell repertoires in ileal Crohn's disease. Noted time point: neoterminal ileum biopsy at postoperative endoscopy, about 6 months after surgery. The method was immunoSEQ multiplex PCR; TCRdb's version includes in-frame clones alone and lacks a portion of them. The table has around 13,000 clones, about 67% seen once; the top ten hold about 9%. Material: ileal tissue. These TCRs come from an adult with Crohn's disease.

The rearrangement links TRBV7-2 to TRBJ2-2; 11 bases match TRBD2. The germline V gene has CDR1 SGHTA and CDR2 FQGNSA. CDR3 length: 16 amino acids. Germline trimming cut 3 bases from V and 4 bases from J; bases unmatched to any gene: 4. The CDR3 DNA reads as TGTGCCAGCAGCTTTAGCGGGGGGGCGGTCACCGGGGAGCTGTTTTTT. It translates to CASSFSGGAVTGELFF.

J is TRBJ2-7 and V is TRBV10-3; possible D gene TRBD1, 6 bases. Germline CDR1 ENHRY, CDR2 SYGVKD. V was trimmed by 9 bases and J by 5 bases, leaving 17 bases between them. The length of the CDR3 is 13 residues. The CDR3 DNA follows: TGTGCCATAAACTTCGACAGGCTCGACGAGCAGTACTTC. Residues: CAINFDRLDEQYF.

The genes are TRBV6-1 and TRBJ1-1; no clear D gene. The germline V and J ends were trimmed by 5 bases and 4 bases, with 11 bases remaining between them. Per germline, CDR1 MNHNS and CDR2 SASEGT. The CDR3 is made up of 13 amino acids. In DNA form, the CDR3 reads TGTGCCAGCAGTACAGAGGAGGGCACTGAAGCTTTCTTT. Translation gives CASSTEEGTEAFF.

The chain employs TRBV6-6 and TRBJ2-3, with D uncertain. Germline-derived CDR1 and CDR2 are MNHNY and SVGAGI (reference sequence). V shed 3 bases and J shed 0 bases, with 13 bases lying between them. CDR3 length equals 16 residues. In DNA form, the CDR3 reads TGTGCCAGCAGTTATCCGGACCGAATTAGCACAGATACGCAGTATTTT. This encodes CASSYPDRISTDTQYF.

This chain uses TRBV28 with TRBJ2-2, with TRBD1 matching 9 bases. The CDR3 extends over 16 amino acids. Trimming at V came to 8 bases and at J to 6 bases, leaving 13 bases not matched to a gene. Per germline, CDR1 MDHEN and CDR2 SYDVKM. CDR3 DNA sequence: TGTGCCAGCGGTGGATCCGGGACAGGGAGGTCCGGGGAGCTGTTTTTT. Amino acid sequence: CASGGSGTGRSGELFF.

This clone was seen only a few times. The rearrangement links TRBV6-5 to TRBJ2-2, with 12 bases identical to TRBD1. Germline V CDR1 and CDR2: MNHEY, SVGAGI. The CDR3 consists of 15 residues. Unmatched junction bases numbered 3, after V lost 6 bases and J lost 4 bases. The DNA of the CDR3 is TGTGCCAGCAGGGGACAGGGGGCCGGCACCGGGGAGCTGTTTTTT. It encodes CASRGQGAGTGELFF.

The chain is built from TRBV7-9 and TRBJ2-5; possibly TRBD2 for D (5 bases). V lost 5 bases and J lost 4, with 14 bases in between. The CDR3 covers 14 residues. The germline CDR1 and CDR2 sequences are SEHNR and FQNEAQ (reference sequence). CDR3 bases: TGTGCCAGCAGCCCGCGGGCGGCTGGAGAGACCCAGTACTTC. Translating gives CASSPRAAGETQYF.

Here the CDR3 reads CASDRTTPGETQYF. Written as DNA, the CDR3 is TGTGCCAGCGACCGGACAACCCCAGGAGAGACCCAGTACTTC. The chain links TRBV2 to TRBJ2-5; D may be TRBD1 (5 bases). The CDR3 is 14 residues long. Trimming left V 8 bases short and J 4 bases short, with 17 bases between. Germline values: CDR1 SNHLY, CDR2 FYNNEI.

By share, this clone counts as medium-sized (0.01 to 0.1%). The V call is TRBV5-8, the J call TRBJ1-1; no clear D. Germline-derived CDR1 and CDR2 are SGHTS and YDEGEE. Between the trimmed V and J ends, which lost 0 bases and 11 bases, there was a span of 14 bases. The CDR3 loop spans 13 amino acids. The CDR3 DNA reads TGTGCCAGCAGCTTGGACTCAACGGTTAGGGCTTTCTTT. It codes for CASSLDSTVRAFF.

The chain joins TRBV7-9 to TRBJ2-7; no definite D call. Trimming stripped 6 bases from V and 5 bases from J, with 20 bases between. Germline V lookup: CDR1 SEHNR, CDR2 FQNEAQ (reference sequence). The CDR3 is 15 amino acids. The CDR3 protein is CASRSVELGGDEQYF. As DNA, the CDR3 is TGTGCCAGCAGATCCGTTGAACTGGGTGGAGACGAGCAGTACTTC.

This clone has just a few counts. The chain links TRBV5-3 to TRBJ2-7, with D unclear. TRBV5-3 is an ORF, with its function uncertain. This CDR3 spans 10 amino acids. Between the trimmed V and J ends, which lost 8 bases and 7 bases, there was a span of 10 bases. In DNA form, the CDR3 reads TGTGCCAGTGGGGTGGGGGAGCAGTACTTC. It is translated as CASGVGEQYF.

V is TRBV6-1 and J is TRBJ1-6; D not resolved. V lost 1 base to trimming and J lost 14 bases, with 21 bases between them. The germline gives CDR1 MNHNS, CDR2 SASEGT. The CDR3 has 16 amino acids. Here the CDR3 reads CASSEVSAPMRPSLHF. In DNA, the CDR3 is TGTGCCAGCAGTGAAGTATCGGCCCCAATGCGACCGTCCCTCCACTTT.

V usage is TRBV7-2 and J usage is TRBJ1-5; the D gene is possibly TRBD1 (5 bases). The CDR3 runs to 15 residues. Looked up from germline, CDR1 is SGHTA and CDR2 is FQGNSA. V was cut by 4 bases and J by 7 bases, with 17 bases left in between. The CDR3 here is CASSSATGGDQPQHF. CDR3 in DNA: TGTGCCAGCAGCTCGGCCACGGGGGGAGACCAGCCCCAGCATTTT.

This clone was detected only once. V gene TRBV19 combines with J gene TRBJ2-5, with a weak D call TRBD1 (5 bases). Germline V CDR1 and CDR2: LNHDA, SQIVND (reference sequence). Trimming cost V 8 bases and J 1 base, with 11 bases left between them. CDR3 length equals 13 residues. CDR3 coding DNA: TGTGCCAGTGGCGGACACCTCCAAGAGACCCAGTACTTC. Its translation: CASGGHLQETQYF.

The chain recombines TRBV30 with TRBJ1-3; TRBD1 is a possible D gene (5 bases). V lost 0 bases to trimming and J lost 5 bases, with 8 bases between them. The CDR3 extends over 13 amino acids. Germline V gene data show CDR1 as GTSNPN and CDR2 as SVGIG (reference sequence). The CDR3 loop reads CAWSVPGRNTIYF. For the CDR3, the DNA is TGTGCCTGGAGTGTACCAGGGCGAAACACCATATATTTT.

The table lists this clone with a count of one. The CDR3 bases are TGTGCCAGCAGTGCCTCGTGGCCTACGCAGTATTTT. Protein product: CASSASWPTQYF. V and J are TRBV6-1 and TRBJ2-3; D gene ambiguous. The CDR3 covers 12 residues. The V gene lost 4 bases and the J gene lost 8 bases, with 10 bases spanning the gap. Germline lookup yields CDR1 MNHNS and CDR2 SASEGT.

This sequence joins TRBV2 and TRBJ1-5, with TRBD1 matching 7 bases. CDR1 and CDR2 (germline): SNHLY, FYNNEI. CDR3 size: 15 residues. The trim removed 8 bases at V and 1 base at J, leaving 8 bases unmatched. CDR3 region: CASGQDEDSNQPQHF. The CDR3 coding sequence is TGTGCCAGCGGACAGGATGAGGACAGCAATCAGCCCCAGCATTTT.

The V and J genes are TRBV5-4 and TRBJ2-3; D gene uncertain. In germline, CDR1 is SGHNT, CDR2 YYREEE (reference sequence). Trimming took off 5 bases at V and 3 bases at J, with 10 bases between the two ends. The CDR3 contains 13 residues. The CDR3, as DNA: TGTGCCAGCAGTCGAGAAGAGACAGATACGCAGTATTTT. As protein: CASSREETDTQYF.

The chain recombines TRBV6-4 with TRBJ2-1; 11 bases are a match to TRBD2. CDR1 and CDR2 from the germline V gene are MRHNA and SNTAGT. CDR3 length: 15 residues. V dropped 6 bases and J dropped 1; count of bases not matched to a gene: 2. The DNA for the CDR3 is TGTGCCAGCAGCCCTAGCGGGGGGTCCTACAATGAGCAGTTCTTC. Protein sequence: CASSPSGGSYNEQFF.

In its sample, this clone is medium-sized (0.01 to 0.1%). The CDR3 nucleotides read TGTGCCAGCAGTCGTGGGAAGACTGAAGCTTTCTTT. Translation: CASSRGKTEAFF. The chain links TRBV28 to TRBJ1-1, with D uncertain. CDR3 length: 12 residues. The germline V and J ends were trimmed by 5 bases and 5 bases, with 9 bases remaining between them. Germline V lookup: CDR1 MDHEN, CDR2 SYDVKM. The complete variable domain, with remaining parts taken from reference TRBV28 and TRBJ1-1, reads DVKVTQSSRYLVKRTGEKVFLECVQDMDHENMFWYRQDPGLGLRLIYFSYDVKMKEKGDIPEGYSVSREKKERFSLILESASTNQTSMYLCASSRGKTEAFFGQGTRLTVV.

The CDR3: CASALGDTQYF. The CDR3 DNA sequence: TGTGCTAGTGCCCTGGGAGATACGCAGTATTTT. The genes are TRBV12-5 and TRBJ2-3; D gene unclear. CDR3 length: 11 residues. V shed 7 bases and J shed 5 bases, with 7 bases lying between them. From germline, CDR1 is LGHNT and CDR2 FRNRAP.

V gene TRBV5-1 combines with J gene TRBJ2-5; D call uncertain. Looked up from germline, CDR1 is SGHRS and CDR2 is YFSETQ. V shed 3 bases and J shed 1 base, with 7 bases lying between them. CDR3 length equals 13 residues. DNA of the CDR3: TGCGCCAGCAGCTACAGCTTCCAAGAGACCCAGTACTTC. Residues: CASSYSFQETQYF.

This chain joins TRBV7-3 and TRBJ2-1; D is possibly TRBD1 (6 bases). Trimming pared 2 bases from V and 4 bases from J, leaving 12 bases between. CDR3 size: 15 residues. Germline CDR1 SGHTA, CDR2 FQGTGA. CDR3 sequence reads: CASSLDTGFYNEQFF. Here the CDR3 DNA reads TGTGCCAGCAGCTTAGATACAGGGTTTTACAATGAGCAGTTCTTC.

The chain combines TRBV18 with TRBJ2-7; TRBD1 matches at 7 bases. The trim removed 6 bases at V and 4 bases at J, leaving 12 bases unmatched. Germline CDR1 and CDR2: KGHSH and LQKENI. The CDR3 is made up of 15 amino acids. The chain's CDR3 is CASSLFEDRTYEQYF. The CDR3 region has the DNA TGTGCCAGCTCCCTCTTTGAGGACAGGACGTACGAGCAGTACTTC.